These 3 T cell receptor beta chains were all obtained from the same sample, sequenced in a study of shared clonotypes between healthy human individuals. The data were produced by immunoSEQ multiplex PCR, yet TCRdb's version contains in-frame clones alone and is incomplete. The data hold fewer than 2.5 million clones, with roughly 93% observed a single time. Input material: naive CD4+ T cells from PBMCs. Subset noted: CD45RA+ positively selected. The receptor set was obtained from a man aged 18 to 30 in good health. Some clones in this sample may be carry-over from other donors' samples.

Remarks on this clone: The identical CDR3 is also encoded by other nucleotide sequences in the sample. The rearrangement uses TRBV2 and TRBJ2-1; unclear D gene. V gave up 7 bases and J gave up 3 bases, with 4 bases separating them. There are 11 residues in the CDR3. CDR1 and CDR2 (germline): SNHLY, FYNNEI. The CDR3 here is CASNYYNEQFF. The CDR3 DNA reads TGTGCCAGCAACTACTACAATGAGCAGTTCTTC. Combining the CDR3 with reference TRBV2 and TRBJ2-1 gives the whole variable domain EPEVTQTPSHQVTQMGQEVILRCVPISNHLYFYWYRQILGQKVEFLVSFYNNEISEKSEIFDDQFSVERPDGSNFTLKIRSTKLEDSAMYFCASNYYNEQFFGPGTRLTVL.

In its sample, this clone was seen a few times. The chain is built from TRBV27 and TRBJ2-2; 8 bases are a match to TRBD1. The germline gives CDR1 MNHEY, CDR2 SMNVEV (reference sequence). The CDR3 runs to 18 residues. V shed 5 bases and J 3 bases; nucleotides not matched to a gene: 14. Here the CDR3 reads CASSPLKGRTGHTGELFF. The CDR3 coding sequence is TGTGCCAGCAGTCCATTAAAGGGTCGGACAGGGCACACCGGGGAGCTGTTTTTT.

This sequence joins TRBV28 and TRBJ2-7, with TRBD2 as a possible D gene (6 bases). The germline V gene encodes CDR1 MDHEN and CDR2 SYDVKM. The CDR3 has 14 residues. Trimming pared 3 bases from V and 4 bases from J, leaving 13 bases between. The CDR3 DNA reads TGTGCCAGCAGTTTCCCGGGACTCTATTACGAGCAGTACTTC. Encoded protein: CASSFPGLYYEQYF.